The 26 T cell receptor beta chains in this list originate from one sample, sequenced in a study of blood T cell repertoires in COVID-19. Using immunoSEQ multiplex PCR, the repertoire was profiled, and TCRdb retains in-frame clones only, with some absent. In the table there are roughly 190,000 clones, approximately 90% of which are singletons. The sequencing input was PBMCs or T cells enriched from blood (not recorded which). All receptors come from a woman in her forties in a cohort exposed to, infected with or recovered from COVID-19 (not recorded which).

This sequence joins TRBV13 and TRBJ1-3; D is undetermined. This CDR3 has 15 residues. In germline, CDR1 is PRHDT, CDR2 FYEKMQ (reference sequence). V was pared by 4 bases and J by 0 bases, with 10 bases between. CDR3 amino acids: CASSYAGNSGNTIYF. In nucleotides, the CDR3 is TGTGCCAGCAGCTATGCGGGCAACTCTGGAAACACCATATATTTT.

This rearrangement joins TRBV24-1 to TRBJ2-3; 8 bases line up with TRBD2. V lost 4 bases, J lost 3 bases, and 5 bases stayed unmatched. CDR1 is KGHDR and CDR2 is SFDVKD in the germline V gene. The CDR3 spans 15 residues. CDR3 nucleotides: TGTGCCACCAGTGAGGTAGGACTAGCAACAGATACGCAGTATTTT. Amino acid sequence: CATSEVGLATDTQYF.

V is TRBV28 and J is TRBJ2-7; possibly TRBD1 for D (5 bases). Germline V gene lookup returns CDR1 MDHEN and CDR2 SYDVKM. This CDR3 comprises 14 residues. V was trimmed by 7 bases and J by 2 bases, leaving 15 bases between them. CDR3 coding DNA: TGTGCCAGCACCCCTAGAGGACAACCCTACGAGCAGTACTTC. This codes for CASTPRGQPYEQYF.

This chain joins TRBV7-9 and TRBJ2-1; D not resolved. The CDR3 covers 14 residues. V shed 3 bases and J shed 5 bases, with 11 bases lying between them. Germline V gene lookup returns CDR1 SEHNR and CDR2 FQNEAQ (reference sequence). CDR3 sequence reads: CASSFAQNDNEQFF. Written as DNA, the CDR3 is TGTGCCAGCAGCTTCGCACAGAACGACAATGAGCAGTTCTTC. The full variable domain, in which reference TRBV7-9 and TRBJ2-1 provide the parts outside the CDR3, is DTGVSQNPRHKITKRGQNVTFRCDPISEHNRLYWYRQTLGQGPEFLTYFQNEAQLEKSRLLSDRFSAERPKGSFSTLEIQRTEQGDSAMYLCASSFAQNDNEQFFGPGTRLTVL.

The V and J genes are TRBV19 and TRBJ2-2; TRBD1 matches 7 bases. The CDR3 is made up of 15 amino acids. From germline, CDR1 is LNHDA and CDR2 SQIVND (reference sequence). After removal of 5 bases from V and 4 bases from J, the junction contained 7 bases not matched to a gene. The CDR3 bases are TGTGCCAGTAGTCCGGGACAGAAAATCACCGGGGAGCTGTTTTTT. This codes for CASSPGQKITGELFF.

The chain employs TRBV27 and TRBJ2-5, with 7 bases matching TRBD2. Germline lookup yields CDR1 MNHEY and CDR2 SMNVEV (reference sequence). There are 14 residues in the CDR3. V shed 0 bases, J shed 5 bases, and the junction held 3 bases outside the gene matches. CDR3 sequence: CASSLSGGRETQYF. CDR3 DNA sequence: TGTGCCAGCAGTTTATCGGGGGGGAGGGAGACCCAGTACTTC.

The chain uses TRBV11-2 and TRBJ2-1, with TRBD2 matching 9 bases. The CDR3 covers 16 residues. V trimming: 5 bases; J trimming: 7 bases; junction bases outside the gene matches: 12. Germline values: CDR1 SGHAT, CDR2 FQNNGV. CDR3 residues: CASSNLPAGGANEQFF. DNA of the CDR3: TGTGCCAGCAGCAACCTCCCCGCGGGAGGGGCTAATGAGCAGTTCTTC.

V usage is TRBV6-1 and J usage is TRBJ2-6; possible D gene TRBD2, 7 bases. This CDR3 comprises 18 residues. Germline V gene sequence: CDR1 MNHNS, CDR2 SASEGT. Trimming stripped 4 bases from V and 0 bases from J, with 16 bases between. The CDR3 nucleotides are TGTGCCAGCAGTGTACAGGGATCGGGGGGCTCTGGGGCCAACGTCCTGACTTTC. It translates to CASSVQGSGGSGANVLTF.

The chain couples TRBV7-6 to TRBJ2-1; 7 bases are a match to TRBD2. The CDR3 covers 16 residues. Trimming took 5 bases from V and 4 from J; bases not matched to a gene: 11. CDR1 and CDR2 from the germline V gene are SGHVS and FNYEAQ. CDR3 region: CASSANRGEAYNEQFF. The CDR3 DNA reads as TGTGCCAGCAGCGCCAACCGGGGGGAGGCTTACAATGAGCAGTTCTTC.

The V gene is TRBV6-5, the J gene TRBJ1-2; possibly TRBD1 for D (5 bases). Per germline, CDR1 MNHEY and CDR2 SVGAGI. The CDR3 contains 13 residues. The V end lost 6 bases, the J end lost 4 bases, and 12 bases lay between the germline ends. The chain's CDR3 is CASSPDSVYGYTF. The CDR3 nucleotides are TGTGCCAGCAGCCCAGACAGCGTCTATGGCTACACCTTC.

This clone showed up just once. The chain employs TRBV9 and TRBJ1-1; D ambiguous. From germline, CDR1 is SGDLS and CDR2 YYNGEE. The CDR3 totals 12 residues. V lost 3 bases, J lost 2 bases, and 5 bases lay in between. The DNA for the CDR3 is TGTGCCAGCAGCGGTATTAACACTGAAGCTTTCTTT. Translated, it gives CASSGINTEAFF.

The chain carries TRBV19 and TRBJ2-7; 7 nucleotides align to TRBD2. V trimming: 1 base; J trimming: 5 bases; junction bases outside the gene matches: 8. Germline CDR1 LNHDA, CDR2 SQIVND (reference sequence). There are 15 residues in the CDR3. CDR3 DNA sequence: TGTGCCAGTAGTATAGCTGGCGGGAGTCAAAACGAGCAGTACTTC. It specifies CASSIAGGSQNEQYF. The entire variable domain, with the rest obtained from reference TRBV19 and TRBJ2-7, is as follows: DGGITQSPKYLFRKEGQNVTLSCEQNLNHDAMYWYRQDPGQGLRLIYYSQIVNDFQKGDIAEGYSVSREKKESFPLTVTSAQKNPTAFYLCASSIAGGSQNEQYFGPGTRLTVT.

This chain uses TRBV7-2 with TRBJ2-7, with D possibly TRBD1 on 6 matching bases. Trimming stripped 5 bases from V and 3 bases from J, with 11 bases between. Germline V gene lookup returns CDR1 SGHTA and CDR2 FQGNSA. The CDR3 runs to 13 residues. CDR3 region: CASSPGAGYEQYF. CDR3 bases: TGTGCCAGCAGCCCAGGGGCGGGCTACGAGCAGTACTTC.

The rearrangement joins TRBV6-1 to TRBJ1-5; D uncertain. There are 13 residues in the CDR3. V lost 0 bases and J 9 bases, leaving 9 bases between the germline ends. Germline-derived CDR1 and CDR2 are MNHNS and SASEGT. CDR3 in DNA: TGTGCCAGCAGTGAAGCGGAATCAGGGCCCCAGCATTTT. This gives the protein CASSEAESGPQHF.

The rearrangement uses TRBV10-3 and TRBJ2-6; tentatively, D is TRBD2 (6 bases). V gave up 2 bases and J gave up 4 bases, with 9 bases separating them. The CDR3 is 15 residues long. CDR1 ENHRY and CDR2 SYGVKD come from the germline V gene. CDR3 nucleotide sequence: TGTGCCATCAGTGAGGAGGGGAGGGGGGCCAACGTCCTGACTTTC. Translated: CAISEEGRGANVLTF.

The chain is built from TRBV9 and TRBJ1-5; the D is unclear. Germline V gene lookup returns CDR1 SGDLS and CDR2 YYNGEE. The CDR3 has 14 residues. V lost 3 bases to trimming and J lost 2 bases, with 9 bases between them. The CDR3: CASSETTGNQPQHF. CDR3 nucleotides: TGTGCCAGCAGCGAGACAACGGGCAATCAGCCCCAGCATTTT.

V is TRBV5-6 and J is TRBJ1-2; TRBD1 matches at 8 bases. CDR3 length: 13 amino acids. V trimming: 7 bases; J trimming: 2 bases; junction bases outside the gene matches: 4. Germline V gene sequence: CDR1 SGHDT, CDR2 YYEEEE. CDR3 region: CASRAGGNYGYTF. The CDR3 DNA follows: TGTGCCAGCCGGGCAGGGGGCAACTATGGCTACACCTTC.

The chain recombines TRBV4-1 with TRBJ1-1; D remains ambiguous. The CDR3 is 13 amino acids. Trimming removed 3 bases from V and 4 bases from J, with 9 bases in between. Germline assignment: CDR1 MGHRA and CDR2 YSYEKL. The CDR3 here is CASSQRVGTEAFF. CDR3 coding DNA: TGCGCCAGCAGCCAGAGGGTAGGCACTGAAGCTTTCTTT.

The V call is TRBV30, the J call TRBJ2-7; possibly TRBD1 for D (5 bases). The CDR3 loop spans 11 amino acids. Trimming took off 3 bases at V and 4 bases at J, with 7 bases between the two ends. Germline V gene sequence: CDR1 GTSNPN, CDR2 SVGIG (reference sequence). In DNA, the CDR3 is TGTGCCTGGAGAGGGGCGTACGAGCAGTACTTC. Amino acid sequence: CAWRGAYEQYF.

This chain links TRBV29-1 with TRBJ2-1, with 14 bases identical to TRBD2. This CDR3 is built from 14 residues. Trimming removed 7 bases from V and 12 bases from J; junction bases left unmatched: 11. CDR1 and CDR2 from the germline V gene are SQVTM and ANQGSEA. The CDR3 region has the DNA TGCAGCGCGACGGGACTAGCGGGAGTAAGGGGGCAGTTCTTC. Protein: CSATGLAGVRGQFF.

This clone was detected only once. V is TRBV9 and J is TRBJ1-2; 10 nucleotides line up with TRBD1. The CDR3 extends over 15 amino acids. Looked up from germline, CDR1 is SGDLS and CDR2 is YYNGEE. V shed 3 bases, J shed 4 bases, and the junction held 6 bases outside the gene matches. CDR3 amino acids: CASSGLRDRGYGYTF. DNA for the CDR3: TGTGCCAGCAGCGGACTCCGGGACAGGGGCTATGGCTACACCTTC. The full variable domain, in which reference TRBV9 and TRBJ1-2 provide the parts outside the CDR3, is DSGVTQTPKHLITATGQRVTLRCSPRSGDLSVYWYQQSLDQGLQFLIQYYNGEERAKGNILERFSAQQFPDLHSELNLSSLELGDSALYFCASSGLRDRGYGYTFGSGTRLTVV.

The CDR3, as DNA: TGTGCCAGCAGTCCTTCCCGACAGGGGTACACCTTC. This codes for CASSPSRQGYTF. The rearrangement uses TRBV2 and TRBJ1-2; the match to TRBD1 covers 8 bases. Germline trimming cut 5 bases from V and 11 bases from J; bases unmatched to any gene: 7. The CDR3 loop spans 12 amino acids. Germline V gene sequence: CDR1 SNHLY, CDR2 FYNNEI.

The genes are TRBV4-1 and TRBJ1-2, with D possibly matching TRBD1 (5 bases). The CDR3 is 15 residues long. Germline CDR1 MGHRA, CDR2 YSYEKL. Trimming stripped 1 base from V and 5 bases from J, with 14 bases between. The CDR3 bases are TGCGCCAGCAGCCAAGCTCCAGGGCCTGGGTATGGCTACACCTTC. Amino acid sequence: CASSQAPGPGYGYTF.

The V call is TRBV6-5, the J call TRBJ1-5, with D uncertain. V lost 2 bases, J lost 5 bases, and 7 bases lay in between. CDR1 MNHEY and CDR2 SVGAGI come from the germline V gene. The CDR3 sequence is 13 residues long. The CDR3 sequence is CASSYGRDQPQHF. The CDR3 nucleotides read TGTGCCAGCAGTTACGGGAGGGATCAGCCCCAGCATTTT.

This CDR3 reads CASIPDRGMNTEAFF. The CDR3 DNA reads as TGTGCCAGCATTCCGGACAGGGGTATGAACACTGAAGCTTTCTTT. The chain has TRBV27 and TRBJ1-1; 9 positions agree with TRBD1. Germline values: CDR1 MNHEY, CDR2 SMNVEV (reference sequence). This CDR3 is built from 15 residues. V lost 7 bases, J lost 0 bases, and 6 bases stayed unmatched.

The CDR3 region is CASSSQGAPNVLTF. The CDR3 bases are TGTGCCAGCAGCAGTCAGGGGGCGCCCAACGTCCTGACTTTC. The V call is TRBV5-6, the J call TRBJ2-6; 8 positions agree with TRBD1. This CDR3 comprises 14 residues. CDR1 and CDR2 from the germline V gene are SGHDT and YYEEEE. V was clipped by 4 bases and J by 8 bases; unmatched bases: 5.